The sequence of this TCR beta chain was determined in a study of T cells in localized non-small cell lung cancer. Study-level points and caveats: Sequencing was restricted to one tumor region; therefore, heterogeneity remains possible. Out of the top 100 tumor clones, a median around 50 were seen in adjacent lung. Compared with tumor, uninvolved adjacent lung displayed greater T cell clonality, ranking highest overall.

In the case of this clone: Its antigen is not identified.

Trimming at V came to 7 bases and at J to 5 bases, leaving 10 bases not matched to a gene. Germline CDR1 MDHEN, CDR2 SYDVKM. CDR3 length: 15 residues. Profiling relied on immunoSEQ multiplex PCR, and the TCRdb table lists in-frame clones only, not all of them. The table has 100,000 to 150,000 clones, about 90% seen once. The clonotype was recovered from a female donor of 60 years or more with stage I lung adenocarcinoma. Sequencing used peripheral blood, obtained before any cancer treatment. The V and J genes are TRBV28 and TRBJ2-7; 11 nucleotides align to TRBD1. The CDR3 spells CASITAGTGGDEQYF. The CDR3 nucleotides read TGTGCCAGCATTACAGCCGGGACAGGGGGGGACGAGCAGTACTTC.